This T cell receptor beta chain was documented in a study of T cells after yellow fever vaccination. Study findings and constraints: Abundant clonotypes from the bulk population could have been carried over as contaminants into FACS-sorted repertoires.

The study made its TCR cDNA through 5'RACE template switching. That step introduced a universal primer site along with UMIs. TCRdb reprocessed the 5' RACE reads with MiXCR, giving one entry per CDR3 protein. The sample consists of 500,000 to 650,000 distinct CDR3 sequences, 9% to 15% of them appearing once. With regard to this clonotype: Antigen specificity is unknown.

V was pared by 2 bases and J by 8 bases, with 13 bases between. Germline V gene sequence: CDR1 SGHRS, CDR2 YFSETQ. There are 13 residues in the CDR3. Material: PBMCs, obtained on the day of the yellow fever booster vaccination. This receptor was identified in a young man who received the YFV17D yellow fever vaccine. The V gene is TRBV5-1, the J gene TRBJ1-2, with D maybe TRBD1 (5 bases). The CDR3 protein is CASSLFTGYGYTF. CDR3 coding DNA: TGCGCCAGCAGCTTATTTACAGGCTACGGCTACACCTTC.